This T cell receptor (beta chain) was documented in a study of T cells in Graves' hyperthyroidism and ophthalmopathy. Regarding the study as a whole: Using 13 V-J features, a model discriminated ophthalmopathy from stable hyperthyroidism. Among thyroid clonotypes expanded above 0.001, most also appeared in blood.

The study excluded patients with uncontrolled infection, other autoimmune disease, pregnancy or lactation. Notes on this clonotype: Antigen unknown.

Researchers took RNA transcripts and amplified the TCR beta CDR3 regions from them. In the first-round RT-PCR of the TCR CDR3, the HTBI primer set was used. From the multiplex PCR reads, TCRdb called clonotypes with MiXCR, one entry per CDR3 protein. The sample gives roughly 700,000 distinct CDR3 sequences, less than 15% of which show up once; roughly a tenth is in the top ten. Germline CDR1 is LNHDA and CDR2 is SQIVND (reference sequence). With 5 bases removed from V and 8 bases from J, the gap between germline ends came to 22 bases. The CDR3 length is 16 residues. Sequencing used blood. The sequence was collected from a woman aged 18-35 years with Graves' hyperthyroidism. V is TRBV19 and J is TRBJ2-1; possibly TRBD1 or TRBD2 for D (5 bases each). CDR3 in DNA: TGTGCCAGTAGTGGGGCGGGCTCTGGGGGTAGCTATGAGCAGTTCTTC. As protein: CASSGAGSGGSYEQFF.